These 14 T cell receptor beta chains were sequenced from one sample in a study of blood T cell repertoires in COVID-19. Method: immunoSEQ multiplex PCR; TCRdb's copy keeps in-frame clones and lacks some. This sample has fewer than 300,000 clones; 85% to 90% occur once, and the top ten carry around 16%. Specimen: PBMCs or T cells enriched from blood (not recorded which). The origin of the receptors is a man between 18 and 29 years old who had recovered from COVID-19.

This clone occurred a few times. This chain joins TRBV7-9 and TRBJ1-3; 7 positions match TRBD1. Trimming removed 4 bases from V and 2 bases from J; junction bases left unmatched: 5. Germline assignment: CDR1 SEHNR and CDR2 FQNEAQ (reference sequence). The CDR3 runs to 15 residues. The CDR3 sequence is CASSSLTGTGNTIYF. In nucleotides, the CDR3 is TGTGCCAGCAGCTCCTTGACAGGGACTGGAAACACCATATATTTT.

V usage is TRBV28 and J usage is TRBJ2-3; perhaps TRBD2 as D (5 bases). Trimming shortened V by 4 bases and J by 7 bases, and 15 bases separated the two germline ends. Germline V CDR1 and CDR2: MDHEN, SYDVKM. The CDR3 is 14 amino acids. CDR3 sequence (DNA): TGTGCCAGCAGTTCCCCGGGGTCATATCATACGCAGTATTTT. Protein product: CASSSPGSYHTQYF.

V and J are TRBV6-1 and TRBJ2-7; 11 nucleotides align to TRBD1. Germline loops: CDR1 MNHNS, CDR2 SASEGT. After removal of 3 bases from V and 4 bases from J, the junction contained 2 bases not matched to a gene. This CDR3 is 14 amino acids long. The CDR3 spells CASSDRDRGYEQYF. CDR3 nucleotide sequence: TGTGCCAGCAGTGACCGGGACAGGGGGTACGAGCAGTACTTC.

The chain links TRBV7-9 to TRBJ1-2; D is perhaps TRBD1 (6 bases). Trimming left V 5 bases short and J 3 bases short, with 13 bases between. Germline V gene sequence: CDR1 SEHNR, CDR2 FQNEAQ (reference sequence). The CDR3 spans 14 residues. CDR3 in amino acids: CASSMTGADYGYTF. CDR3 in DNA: TGTGCCAGCAGCATGACAGGCGCAGACTATGGCTACACCTTC.

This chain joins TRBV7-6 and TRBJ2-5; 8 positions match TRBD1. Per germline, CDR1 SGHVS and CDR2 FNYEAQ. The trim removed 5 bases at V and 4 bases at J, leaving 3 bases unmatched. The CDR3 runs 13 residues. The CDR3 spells CASSPTGVETQYF. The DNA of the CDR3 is TGTGCCAGCAGCCCGACAGGGGTAGAGACCCAGTACTTC.

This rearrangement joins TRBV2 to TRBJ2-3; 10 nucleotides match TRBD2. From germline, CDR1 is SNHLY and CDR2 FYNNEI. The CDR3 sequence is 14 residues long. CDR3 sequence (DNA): TGTGCTGCAACTAGCGGGATTTTCGCAGATACGCAGTATTTT. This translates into CAATSGIFADTQYF. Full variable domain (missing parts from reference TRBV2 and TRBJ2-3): EPEVTQTPSHQVTQMGQEVILRCVPISNHLYFYWYRQILGQKVEFLVSFYNNEISEKSEIFDDQFSVERPDGSNFTLKIRSTKLEDSAMYFCAATSGIFADTQYFGPGTRLTVL.

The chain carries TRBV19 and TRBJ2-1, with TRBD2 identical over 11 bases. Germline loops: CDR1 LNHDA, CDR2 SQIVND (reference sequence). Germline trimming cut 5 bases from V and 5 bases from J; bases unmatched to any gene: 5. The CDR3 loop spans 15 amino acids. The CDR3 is CASSVSGGAHNEQFF. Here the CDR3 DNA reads TGTGCCAGTAGTGTTAGCGGGGGGGCTCACAATGAGCAGTTCTTC.

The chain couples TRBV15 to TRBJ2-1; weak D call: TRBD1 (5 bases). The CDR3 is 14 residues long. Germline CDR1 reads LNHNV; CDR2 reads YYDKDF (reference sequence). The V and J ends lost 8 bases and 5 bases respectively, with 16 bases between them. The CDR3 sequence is CATSPDRTNNEQFF. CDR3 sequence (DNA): TGTGCCACCTCTCCTGATAGGACAAACAATGAGCAGTTCTTC.

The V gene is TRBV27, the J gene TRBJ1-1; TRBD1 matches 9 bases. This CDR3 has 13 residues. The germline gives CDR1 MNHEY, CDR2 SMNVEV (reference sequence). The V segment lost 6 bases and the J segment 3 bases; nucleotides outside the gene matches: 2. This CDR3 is CASSRQGDTEAFF. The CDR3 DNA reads TGTGCCAGCAGCCGACAGGGGGACACTGAAGCTTTCTTT.

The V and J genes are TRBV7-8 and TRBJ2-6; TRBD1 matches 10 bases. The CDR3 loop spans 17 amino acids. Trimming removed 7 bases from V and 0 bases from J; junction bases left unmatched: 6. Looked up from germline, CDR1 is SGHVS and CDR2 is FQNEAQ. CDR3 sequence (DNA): TGTGCCAGCACACCGGGACAGGGGACCTCTGGGGCCAACGTCCTGACTTTC. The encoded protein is CASTPGQGTSGANVLTF.

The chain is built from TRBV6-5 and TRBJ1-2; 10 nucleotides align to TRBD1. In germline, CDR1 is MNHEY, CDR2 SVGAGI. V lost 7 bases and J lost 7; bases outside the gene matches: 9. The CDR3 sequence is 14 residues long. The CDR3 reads CASTLRTGGVGYTF. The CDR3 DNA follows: TGTGCCAGCACCCTTCGGACAGGGGGGGTTGGCTACACCTTC.

Here the CDR3 reads CASSTWGQGVPTQYF. The CDR3, as DNA: TGTGCCAGTAGTACCTGGGGGCAGGGGGTCCCTACGCAGTATTTT. The chain uses TRBV19 and TRBJ2-3; TRBD1 matches 7 bases. The V gene's germline CDR1 is LNHDA and CDR2 SQIVND (reference sequence). V lost 4 bases, J lost 8 bases, and 12 bases stayed unmatched. This CDR3 region has 15 residues.

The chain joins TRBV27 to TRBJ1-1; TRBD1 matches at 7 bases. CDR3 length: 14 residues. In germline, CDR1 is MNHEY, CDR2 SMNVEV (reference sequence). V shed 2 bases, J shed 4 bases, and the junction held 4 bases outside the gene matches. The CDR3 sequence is CASSLMGQLTEAFF. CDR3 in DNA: TGTGCCAGCAGTTTAATGGGACAGCTCACTGAAGCTTTCTTT.

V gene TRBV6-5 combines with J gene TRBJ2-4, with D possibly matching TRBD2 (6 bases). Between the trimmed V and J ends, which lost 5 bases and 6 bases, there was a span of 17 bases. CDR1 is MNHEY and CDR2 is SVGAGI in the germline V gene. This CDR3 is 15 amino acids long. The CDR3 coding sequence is TGTGCCAGCAGTATAGACCGGGACTCCCGAAACATTCAGTACTTC. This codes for CASSIDRDSRNIQYF.